This is a list of T cell receptor beta chains from one sample in a study of blood T cell repertoires in COVID-19. Profiled with immunoSEQ multiplex PCR; TCRdb holds only in-frame clones, not every one. The table shows 200,000 to 250,000 clones, with approximately 90% occurring only once. Sequenced: peripheral blood. The receptors stem from a man in his fifties or sixties with COVID-19, enrolled during active disease. CDR3s include the opening cysteine and the closing phenylalanine or tryptophan. The D gene is left open where the match is weak. The size field is filled for only some rows; it gives once, few, many or a size class.

DNA	CDR3	V	J	size	D
TGTGCCAGTAGTAGCTCGGACAGGGGTGGCTATGGCTACACCTTC	CASSSSDRGGYGYTF	TRBV19	TRBJ1-2	.	TRBD1
TGTGCCTGGCGCCTGACAGGTGAAGCTTTCTTT	CAWRLTGEAFF	TRBV30	TRBJ1-1	.	.
TGTGCCAGCAGCTTCCCGGGGAATTCACCCCTCCACTTT	CASSFPGNSPLHF	TRBV7-2	TRBJ1-6	.	.
TGTGCCAGCAGCCAAGGACAGGGACTCTACGAGCAGTACTTC	CASSQGQGLYEQYF	TRBV14	TRBJ2-7	.	.
TGTGCCAGCAGGGGATGGGCAGGGGGCACTGAAGCTTTCTTT	CASRGWAGGTEAFF	TRBV5-6	TRBJ1-1	.	TRBD1
TGTGCCAGCAGCCTGCGGATGGCGGGAAGCTACGAGCAGTACTTC	CASSLRMAGSYEQYF	TRBV3-1/TRBV3-2	TRBJ2-7	.	.
TGCGCCAGCAGCTTGGTTCCGGGATCCTACGAGCAGTACTTC	CASSLVPGSYEQYF	TRBV5-1	TRBJ2-7	.	.
TGTGCCAGCAGTCTCGGGACAGGGGACTTGGGAAGTCAGCCCCAGCATTTT	CASSLGTGDLGSQPQHF	TRBV6-6	TRBJ1-5	.	TRBD1
TGTGCCAGCAGCTCCCACAGGTCATTGGGGGAAAAACTGTTTTTT	CASSSHRSLGEKLFF	TRBV7-2	TRBJ1-4	few	.
TGCGCCAGCAGCCCCGGGACTTCCGACAATGAGCAGTTCTTC	CASSPGTSDNEQFF	TRBV4-3	TRBJ2-1	.	.
TGTGCCAGCAGTTTAAGGGACAGGGTGGCCGAGCAGTACTTC	CASSLRDRVAEQYF	TRBV27	TRBJ2-7	.	TRBD1
TGCGCCACCAAGAAGGACAGCATGAACACTGAAGCTTTCTTT	CATKKDSMNTEAFF	TRBV5-1	TRBJ1-1	.	.
TGTGCCAGCTCACCGGGACAGGGGAGAGCAGATACGCAGTATTTT	CASSPGQGRADTQYF	TRBV18	TRBJ2-3	.	TRBD1
TGTGCCAGCAGTGAGGGACTAGCAAACACCGGGGAGCTGTTTTTT	CASSEGLANTGELFF	TRBV6-6	TRBJ2-2	.	TRBD2
TGTGCCAGCGGCCCCTCGGGACTAGCGGGAGGAAGGCAGTACTTC	CASGPSGLAGGRQYF	TRBV27	TRBJ2-7	few	TRBD2
TGTGCCAGCTCACCACCTGGACAGGGGGCCGGAAACACCATATATTTT	CASSPPGQGAGNTIYF	TRBV18	TRBJ1-3	.	TRBD1
TGTGCCAGCAGCGTAATCTCTAGCACAGATACGCAGTATTTT	CASSVISSTDTQYF	TRBV9	TRBJ2-3	.	.
TGTGCCAGCAGCGTAGGTGGGCAGGGCGAGGGCTACACCTTC	CASSVGGQGEGYTF	TRBV9	TRBJ1-2	.	.
TGTGCCAGCAGCCCAAGACTAGCGGGAGTGGGCGAGCATGAGCAGTTCTTC	CASSPRLAGVGEHEQFF	TRBV9	TRBJ2-1	.	TRBD2
TGTGCCAGCAGCTCCTCGACAGGGACCGGCTCTTCCTCTGGAAACACCATATATTTT	CASSSSTGTGSSSGNTIYF	TRBV7-2	TRBJ1-3	.	TRBD1
TGTGCCAGCAGCTTAGACAGGGGGCAGAACTATGGCTACACCTTC	CASSLDRGQNYGYTF	TRBV7-2	TRBJ1-2	.	TRBD1
TGTGCCAGCTCACCCACCCTGGCAACAGGCCCAAACTATGGCTACACCTTC	CASSPTLATGPNYGYTF	TRBV18	TRBJ1-2	.	.
TGTGCCAGTTCTGACAGTTTCTTTTATGGCTACACCTTC	CASSDSFFYGYTF	TRBV19	TRBJ1-2	.	.
TGTGCCAGCAGCCTCGTCCTGCGGGCGGGGGGGGGCACCGGGGAGCTGTTTTTT	CASSLVLRAGGGTGELFF	TRBV3-1/TRBV3-2	TRBJ2-2	once	TRBD2
TGTGCCAGTAGAGCCCTACAGGGGGCTAACTATGGCTACACCTTC	CASRALQGANYGYTF	TRBV19	TRBJ1-2	.	TRBD1
TGTGCCAGCAGCCCTACTAAAGGACAGGGGGCGGACTACGAGCAGTACTTC	CASSPTKGQGADYEQYF	TRBV11-2	TRBJ2-7	.	TRBD1
TGTGCCAGCAGCCAAGATTGGGCAGCAACTAATGAAAAACTGTTTTTT	CASSQDWAATNEKLFF	TRBV4-2	TRBJ1-4	.	.
TGTGCCAGCACCTCGCAAACAGGGTTAAGTAGGAACGAGCAGTACTTC	CASTSQTGLSRNEQYF	TRBV2	TRBJ2-7	.	.
TGTGCCAGCAGCCGCCGACAGGGGAGCCAGGGGGCTTTCTTT	CASSRRQGSQGAFF	TRBV7-2	TRBJ1-1	.	TRBD1
TGTGCCAGCAGTTTCTCGACAGATATGAACACTGAAGCTTTCTTT	CASSFSTDMNTEAFF	TRBV27	TRBJ1-1	.	.
TGTGCCTGGAGTGTAGGGAGGAGAGAGCAGTACTTC	CAWSVGRREQYF	TRBV30	TRBJ2-7	.	.